This entry lists 7 T cell receptor beta chains sequenced from one sample in a study of response to subunit inactivated influenza vaccine. TCRdb reprocessed the RT-PCR reads via MiXCR and lists one record per CDR3 protein. Among 150,000 or so distinct CDR3 sequences, roughly 10% were seen once, and the ten largest hold under 40%. Sequenced here: CD8+ T cells sorted from PBMCs, sampled roughly 24 months after vaccination. Receptor source: a man between 50 and 69 years old who received an inactivated influenza vaccine.

This clonotype was found many times. The V and J genes are TRBV29-1 and TRBJ2-7; D remains unclear. Germline V CDR1 and CDR2: SQVTM, ANQGSEA. The V end lost 3 bases, the J end lost 0 bases, and 9 bases lay between the germline ends. The CDR3 runs 13 residues. This CDR3 is CSVEVGSSYEQYF. The CDR3 DNA sequence: TGCAGCGTTGAGGTTGGTAGCTCCTACGAGCAGTACTTC.

The sample holds a few counts of this clonotype. V and J are TRBV12-3 or TRBV12-4 and TRBJ1-1; D is undetermined. Trimming stripped 8 bases from V and 3 bases from J, with 13 bases between. The CDR3 loop spans 13 amino acids. The CDR3 coding sequence is TGTGCCAGCGCAACGGCCGCTTACACTGAAGCTTTCTTT. Protein sequence: CASATAAYTEAFF.

The chain couples TRBV4-2 to TRBJ2-3; no firm D call. CDR1 and CDR2 (germline): LGHNA, YNFKEQ. The CDR3 spans 17 residues. Trimming cost V 1 base and J 0 bases, with 14 bases left between them. The CDR3 spells CASSQGERGWSTDTQYF. The CDR3 DNA sequence: TGTGCCAGCAGCCAAGGGGAAAGAGGTTGGAGCACAGATACGCAGTATTTT.

The V gene is TRBV28, the J gene TRBJ2-1; D is ambiguous. Germline loops: CDR1 MDHEN, CDR2 SYDVKM. V dropped 4 bases and J dropped 0 bases, with 13 bases sitting between them. The CDR3 runs to 16 residues. As DNA, the CDR3 is TGTGCCAGCAGTTCTCCTCCAGCGATCTCCTACAATGAGCAGTTCTTC. Translating gives CASSSPPAISYNEQFF.

This clonotype has only a few counts. The rearrangement links TRBV9 to TRBJ2-1; no clear D. The germline V gene encodes CDR1 SGDLS and CDR2 YYNGEE. This CDR3 comprises 14 residues. Deletions cut 0 bases from V and 6 bases from J, with 10 bases between. The CDR3 loop reads CASSVETSVNEQFF. For the CDR3, the DNA is TGTGCCAGCAGCGTAGAAACTTCCGTCAATGAGCAGTTCTTC. Full variable domain (outside the CDR3, taken from reference TRBV9 and TRBJ2-1): DSGVTQTPKHLITATGQRVTLRCSPRSGDLSVYWYQQSLDQGLQFLIQYYNGEERAKGNILERFSAQQFPDLHSELNLSSLELGDSALYFCASSVETSVNEQFFGPGTRLTVL.

This clonotype was observed many times. The rearrangement links TRBV11-2 to TRBJ2-7; 7 positions agree with TRBD1. V gave up 5 bases and J gave up 2 bases; unmatched junction bases: 6. Germline assignment: CDR1 SGHAT and CDR2 FQNNGV. The CDR3 length is 14 residues. The CDR3 region is CASSERDRTYEQYF. DNA of the CDR3: TGTGCCAGCAGCGAAAGGGACAGAACCTACGAGCAGTACTTC.

The V gene is TRBV6-5, the J gene TRBJ2-7; D ambiguous. CDR1 is MNHEY and CDR2 is SVGAGI in the germline V gene. This CDR3 has 13 residues. Trimming took 2 bases from V and 4 from J, leaving 9 bases between them. The chain's CDR3 is CASSYQSLYEQYF. The CDR3 region has the DNA TGTGCCAGCAGTTACCAAAGCCTTTACGAGCAGTACTTC.